The 20 T cell receptor beta chains reported below all come from one sample, sequenced in a study of identical twins. TCRdb used MiXCR to reprocess the 5' RACE reads, holding one entry per CDR3 protein. The sample lists about 490,000 distinct CDR3 sequences; roughly 15% were seen once. The sample also formed part of further work on yellow fever vaccine responses in identical twins.

Material: CD4+ T cells sorted from blood. The source of these receptors is a woman between 18 and 30 years old in good health.

This clonotype was seen many times. The V gene is TRBV7-2, the J gene TRBJ2-1; D remains unclear. The CDR3 has 14 amino acids. Germline values: CDR1 SGHTA, CDR2 FQGNSA. Trimming left V 5 bases short and J 4 bases short, with 12 bases between. The CDR3 DNA is TGTGCCAGCAGCCACCGCGGTCAGTACAATGAGCAGTTCTTC. Encoded protein: CASSHRGQYNEQFF.

V is TRBV5-1 and J is TRBJ2-7; 9 bases map to TRBD1. CDR1 SGHRS and CDR2 YFSETQ come from the germline V gene. The V segment lost 4 bases and the J segment 5 bases; nucleotides outside the gene matches: 10. The CDR3 is made up of 15 amino acids. Written as DNA, the CDR3 is TGCGCCAGCAGCGCAACGGGACAGGGAGTTAACGAGCAGTACTTC. Its protein is CASSATGQGVNEQYF.

This clonotype has just a few counts. The J gene is TRBJ1-1, the V gene TRBV20-1; D unresolved. There are 10 residues in the CDR3. Germline-derived CDR1 and CDR2 are DFQATT and SNEGSKA (reference sequence). V was shortened by 6 bases and J by 3 bases, with 5 bases between the two germline ends. The CDR3 here is CSAKHTEAFF. In DNA, the CDR3 is TGCAGTGCCAAACACACTGAAGCTTTCTTT.

This clonotype was observed a few times. V usage is TRBV5-6 and J usage is TRBJ2-5; D unclear. The CDR3 contains 16 residues. Trimming removed 2 bases at V and 7 bases at J, with 21 bases between. Looked up from germline, CDR1 is SGHDT and CDR2 is YYEEEE. The CDR3 DNA sequence: TGTGCCAGCAGCTTTGGAGATCTCAGGCCGGAATCGACCCAGTACTTC. Translated, it gives CASSFGDLRPESTQYF.

The chain links TRBV28 to TRBJ2-1; TRBD1 might be the D (6 bases). This CDR3 region has 14 residues. CDR1 MDHEN and CDR2 SYDVKM come from the germline V gene. Trimming stripped 5 bases from V and 6 bases from J, with 14 bases between. The CDR3, as DNA: TGTGCCAGCAGTACAGGGCCGCTACGCAATGAGCAGTTCTTC. It translates to CASSTGPLRNEQFF. The full variable domain, its missing parts supplied by reference TRBV28 and TRBJ2-1, is DVKVTQSSRYLVKRTGEKVFLECVQDMDHENMFWYRQDPGLGLRLIYFSYDVKMKEKGDIPEGYSVSREKKERFSLILESASTNQTSMYLCASSTGPLRNEQFFGPGTRLTVL.

This clonotype was counted between two and nine times. The rearrangement joins TRBV9 to TRBJ1-1; tentatively, D is TRBD1 (6 bases). The CDR3 consists of 14 residues. Germline V gives CDR1 SGDLS, CDR2 YYNGEE. V lost 4 bases and J lost 6, with 16 bases in between. The DNA of the CDR3 is TGTGCCAGCAGCTATGGACAGTCGGACGCTGAAGCTTTCTTT. This gives the protein CASSYGQSDAEAFF. The complete variable domain, with remaining parts taken from reference TRBV9 and TRBJ1-1, reads DSGVTQTPKHLITATGQRVTLRCSPRSGDLSVYWYQQSLDQGLQFLIQYYNGEERAKGNILERFSAQQFPDLHSELNLSSLELGDSALYFCASSYGQSDAEAFFGQGTRLTVV.

This clonotype appeared many times. The chain combines TRBV12-3 or TRBV12-4 with TRBJ2-1; TRBD2 might be the D (5 bases). This CDR3 is 15 amino acids long. V was shortened by 3 bases and J by 0 bases, with 9 bases between the two germline ends. The chain's CDR3 is CASSFSASSYNEQFF. The CDR3 nucleotides read TGTGCCAGCAGTTTTAGCGCTAGCTCCTACAATGAGCAGTTCTTC.

This rearrangement joins TRBV5-1 to TRBJ1-6; TRBD1 is a possible D gene (6 bases). The V gene's germline CDR1 is SGHRS and CDR2 YFSETQ. This CDR3 is 15 amino acids long. Between the trimmed V and J ends, which lost 0 bases and 4 bases, there was a span of 8 bases. The CDR3 nucleotides are TGCGCCAGCAGCTTGGCGGACAGTTATAATTCACCCCTCCACTTT. Translated: CASSLADSYNSPLHF.

CDR3 protein: CASGVNPNTGELFF. CDR3 nucleotide sequence: TGTGCCAGTGGTGTTAACCCGAACACCGGGGAGCTGTTTTTT. This rearrangement joins TRBV18 to TRBJ2-2; D gene uncertain. Germline V gene lookup returns CDR1 KGHSH and CDR2 LQKENI. V gave up 9 bases and J gave up 0 bases, with 11 bases separating them. The CDR3 spans 14 residues.

This clonotype was counted many times. The V gene is TRBV27, the J gene TRBJ2-2; D perhaps matches TRBD1 (6 bases). Germline V gene lookup returns CDR1 MNHEY and CDR2 SMNVEV (reference sequence). Trimming cost V 5 bases and J 0 bases, with 7 bases left between them. The CDR3 consists of 14 residues. CDR3 DNA sequence: TGTGCCAGCAGTCGGGACACGAACACCGGGGAGCTGTTTTTT. It specifies CASSRDTNTGELFF.

The table lists this clonotype with a few counts. The chain recombines TRBV6-1 with TRBJ2-3; 7 bases are a match to TRBD1. The length of the CDR3 is 18 residues. After removal of 2 bases from V and 3 bases from J, the junction contained 14 bases not matched to a gene. Germline CDR1 is MNHNS and CDR2 is SASEGT. For the CDR3, the DNA is TGTGCCAGCAGTGAAAGAGGAACAGGGGAAATTGGGACAGATACGCAGTATTTT. Residues: CASSERGTGEIGTDTQYF.

This clonotype was observed a few times. This chain links TRBV7-3 with TRBJ2-3, with D perhaps TRBD2 (7 bases). Germline-derived CDR1 and CDR2 are SGHTA and FQGTGA. Trimming removed 6 bases at V and 1 base at J, with 17 bases between. The CDR3 is 16 residues long. CDR3 residues: CASSFYSGGRTDTQYF. The CDR3 nucleotides are TGTGCCAGCAGTTTCTACTCGGGGGGCCGCACAGATACGCAGTATTTT.

This clonotype was counted ten times or more. The J gene is TRBJ2-1, the V gene TRBV7-7; 7 bases map to TRBD1. Germline lookup yields CDR1 SSHAT and CDR2 FNYEAQ (reference sequence). V shed 5 bases and J 3 bases; nucleotides not matched to a gene: 10. This CDR3 has 16 residues. The CDR3 is CASSAGTAPYYNEQFF. The CDR3 DNA is TGTGCCAGCAGCGCAGGGACAGCCCCTTACTACAATGAGCAGTTCTTC.

The V gene is TRBV20-1, the J gene TRBJ1-1, with D perhaps TRBD1 (6 bases). The CDR3 is 13 amino acids. V lost 2 bases to trimming and J lost 4 bases, with 11 bases between them. Germline values: CDR1 DFQATT, CDR2 SNEGSKA (reference sequence). CDR3 nucleotides: TGCAGTGCTAGACAGGGGCTGGGCACTGAAGCTTTCTTT. Protein sequence: CSARQGLGTEAFF.

The V gene is TRBV5-6, the J gene TRBJ2-7; 8 bases are shared with TRBD1. V lost 2 bases and J lost 4; bases outside the gene matches: 11. The length of the CDR3 is 16 residues. Germline-derived CDR1 and CDR2 are SGHDT and YYEEEE. The CDR3: CASSFGLDRERYEQYV. CDR3 nucleotide sequence: TGTGCCAGCAGCTTTGGGCTGGACAGGGAGAGATACGAGCAGTACGTC.

The chain is built from TRBV7-3 and TRBJ2-3; no clear D gene. Germline V gene data show CDR1 as SGHTA and CDR2 as FQGTGA. CDR3 length: 12 amino acids. With 1 base removed from V and 9 bases from J, the gap between germline ends came to 8 bases. CDR3 protein: CASSLNFGTQYF. The CDR3 DNA follows: TGTGCCAGCAGCTTAAATTTTGGGACGCAGTATTTT. The whole variable domain, filled in from reference TRBV7-3 and TRBJ2-3, reads GAGVSQTPSNKVTEKGKYVELRCDPISGHTALYWYRQSLGQGPEFLIYFQGTGAADDSGLPNDRFFAVRPEGSVSTLKIQRTERGDSAVYLCASSLNFGTQYFGPGTRLTVL.

This clonotype appeared a few times. The chain carries TRBV5-1 and TRBJ1-2, with a weak D call TRBD1 (5 bases). CDR3 length: 15 amino acids. The germline V gene encodes CDR1 SGHRS and CDR2 YFSETQ. Trimming removed 0 bases from V and 8 bases from J, with 17 bases in between. CDR3 coding DNA: TGCGCCAGCAGCTTGGGGACACCATTAGGTTGGGGCTACACCTTC. It codes for CASSLGTPLGWGYTF.

This clonotype was counted between two and nine times. The chain uses TRBV5-1 and TRBJ1-1; 7 nucleotides align to TRBD1. J was trimmed by 3 bases and V by 9 bases; bases with no gene match: 14. Germline V gene lookup returns CDR1 SGHRS and CDR2 YFSETQ. This CDR3 contains 15 residues. CDR3 DNA: TGCGCCACTACGTCAAGGGCAGGGGGTGACACTGAAGCTTTCTTT. Translation: CATTSRAGGDTEAFF.

The chain carries TRBV7-9 and TRBJ2-2; D may match TRBD1 or TRBD2 (6 bases each). V gave up 1 base and J gave up 6 bases, with 9 bases separating them. Per germline, CDR1 SEHNR and CDR2 FQNEAQ (reference sequence). CDR3 length: 14 amino acids. Here the CDR3 reads CASSLVGGPGELFF. The CDR3 DNA reads as TGTGCCAGCAGCTTAGTCGGGGGCCCCGGGGAGCTGTTTTTT.

The rearrangement joins TRBV11-2 to TRBJ2-1, with TRBD1 identical over 10 bases. The CDR3 consists of 16 residues. V was pared by 5 bases and J by 5 bases, with 9 bases of the junction left unmatched. Germline assignment: CDR1 SGHAT and CDR2 FQNNGV. As DNA, the CDR3 is TGTGCCAGCAGCCCTAGGACAGGGGGTAGGAACAATGAGCAGTTCTTC. It encodes CASSPRTGGRNNEQFF.